This note documents a single T cell receptor (beta chain) sequence. The data were obtained in a study of shared clonotypes between healthy human individuals. CD45RO-negative, CCR7-selected cells formed the naive CD8 fraction, which excluded terminally differentiated effector memory CD45RA+ cells. All donors were healthy HIV-negative adults lacking recent acute infections or vaccinations. Method: immunoSEQ multiplex PCR; TCRdb's copy keeps in-frame clones and lacks some. The table includes nearly 2 million clones, roughly 95% detected once. The germline CDR1 and CDR2 sequences are LNHNV and YYDKDF (reference sequence). This CDR3 spans 16 amino acids. The germline V and J ends were trimmed by 0 bases and 3 bases, with 15 bases remaining between them.

This receptor was taken from a man in his late teens or twenties in good health. The material sequenced was naive CD8+ T cells sorted from blood. The chain combines TRBV15 with TRBJ2-7; no clear D. CDR3 coding DNA: TGTGCCACCAGCAGAGAGAAGGATACCGAAGACTACGAGCAGTACTTC. Its translation is CATSREKDTEDYEQYF.